This entry concerns a single TCR beta chain. Its target is unknown. This entry comes from a study of cytomegalovirus exposure and HLA in healthy donors. Study-level findings and limits: Reportedly, a later analysis found an Asian-associated ancestry cluster had fewer N-insertions than the approximately 670-donor mean. In the analysis, some V segments, TRBV6-2 and TRBV6-3 included, were excluded as indistinguishable. A later analysis revealed that TCR association rates differed between HLA loci, peaking at DRB1 and bottoming out at HLA-C.

The primer mix had 60 Vbeta and 13 Jbeta primers. Data came from immunoSEQ multiplex PCR; TCRdb stores just in-frame clones and leaves some out. This table has nearly 200,000 clones, over 80% appearing once. The CDR3 totals 19 residues. Germline trimming cut 5 bases from V and 5 bases from J; bases unmatched to any gene: 16. In germline, CDR1 is MNHEY, CDR2 SMNVEV (reference sequence). This receptor was taken from a man between 25 and 39 years old in good health and CMV-seronegative. The sequenced material came from PBMCs. The V call is TRBV27, the J call TRBJ1-6, with 9 bases fitting TRBD1. The CDR3 DNA sequence: TGTGCCAGCAGTAGCAGTTTAGGGACAGGGAGGTTTGATAATTCACCCCTCCACTTT. The encoded protein is CASSSSLGTGRFDNSPLHF.